This T cell receptor (beta chain) was recorded in a study of T-cell memory formation after mild COVID-19. Study-level findings and limits: Contracting clones localized mainly to CM and EM when CD4+ and mainly to EMRA when CD8+. Researchers could not confirm that second-wave clones peaking on day 37 targeted SARS-CoV-2.

The trim removed 0 bases at V and 5 bases at J, leaving 8 bases unmatched. Germline V gene data show CDR1 as DFQATT and CDR2 as SNEGSKA (reference sequence). This CDR3 spans 15 amino acids. A word on this clonotype: Its antigen remains unidentified.

TCRalpha and TCRbeta libraries used 5'RACE with constant-segment primers and UMIs. One entry per CDR3 protein, called by TCRdb with MiXCR from the 5' RACE reads. The sample yields over 500,000 distinct CDR3 sequences, 15% to 20% seen once. The V call is TRBV20-1, the J call TRBJ2-3, with 7 nucleotides matching TRBD2. This receptor was identified in an adult woman who had mild COVID-19 (a few samples of this study predate the infection). Cell type and time point are not known. Sequencing input: PBMCs or a T cell subset sorted from them (not recorded which). CDR3 sequence reads: CSARDRVGGLDTQYF. The CDR3 DNA reads as TGCAGTGCTAGAGATCGGGTGGGGGGGTTAGATACGCAGTATTTT.